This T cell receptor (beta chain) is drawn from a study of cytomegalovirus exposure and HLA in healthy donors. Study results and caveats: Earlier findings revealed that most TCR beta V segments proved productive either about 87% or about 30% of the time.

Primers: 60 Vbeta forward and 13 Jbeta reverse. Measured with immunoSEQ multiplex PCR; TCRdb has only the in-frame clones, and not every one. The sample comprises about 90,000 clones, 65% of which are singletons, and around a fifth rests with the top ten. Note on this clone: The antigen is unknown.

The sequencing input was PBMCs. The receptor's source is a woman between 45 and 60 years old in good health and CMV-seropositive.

DNA for the CDR3: TGCAGCGTTGAAGCCTTGGGACAGGGGGGAGATACGCAGTATTTT. Its protein is CSVEALGQGGDTQYF. The chain recombines TRBV29-1 with TRBJ2-3; TRBD1 matches 11 bases. The germline gives CDR1 SQVTM, CDR2 ANQGSEA. The CDR3 spans 15 residues. Unmatched junction bases numbered 5, after V lost 1 base and J lost 5 bases.